The 4 T cell receptor beta chains below all came from one sample that was sequenced in a study of T cell responses to AZD1222 COVID-19 vaccine. Sequencing was performed with immunoSEQ multiplex PCR; in TCRdb, only in-frame clones are kept and a portion is missing. The repertoire holds 85,000 to 90,000 clones, roughly 88% seen once, with 10% in the top ten. The source was peripheral blood, collected on day 0 of MenACWY control vaccination. These TCRs come from an adult in good health.

V gene TRBV27 combines with J gene TRBJ2-3; D gene unclear. The V end lost 3 bases, the J end lost 6 bases, and 10 bases lay between the germline ends. The CDR3 sequence is 13 residues long. Germline CDR1 and CDR2: MNHEY and SMNVEV (reference sequence). Here the CDR3 DNA reads TGTGCCAGCAGTTTCTCCCGCCGCGATACGCAGTATTTT. Its translation is CASSFSRRDTQYF.

CDR3 amino acids: CASSIVTPGELFF. CDR3 coding DNA: TGTGCCAGTAGTATCGTGACCCCCGGGGAGCTGTTTTTT. This sequence joins TRBV19 and TRBJ2-2, with D unresolved. The CDR3 runs 13 residues. The V end lost 3 bases, the J end lost 6 bases, and 8 bases lay between the germline ends. Germline CDR1 and CDR2: LNHDA and SQIVND (reference sequence).

The chain recombines TRBV28 with TRBJ1-1, with 9 bases fitting TRBD1. The germline V gene has CDR1 MDHEN and CDR2 SYDVKM. J gave up 3 bases and V 5 bases, and 1 base lay outside the gene matches. The CDR3 totals 13 residues. CDR3 sequence: CASSTGGYTEAFF. CDR3 bases: TGTGCCAGCAGTACAGGGGGCTACACTGAAGCTTTCTTT.

A word on this clone: A junction end diverges from the germline sequence, so it may reflect a read error. Here the CDR3 reads CASSRDPGGTVVF. The CDR3 region has the DNA TGTGCCAGCAGCCGAGATCCTGGAGGGACAGTAGTTTTT. J is TRBJ1-4 and V is TRBV6-6; TRBD1 matches at 7 bases. Germline values: CDR1 MNHNY, CDR2 SVGAGI (reference sequence). This CDR3 spans 13 amino acids.